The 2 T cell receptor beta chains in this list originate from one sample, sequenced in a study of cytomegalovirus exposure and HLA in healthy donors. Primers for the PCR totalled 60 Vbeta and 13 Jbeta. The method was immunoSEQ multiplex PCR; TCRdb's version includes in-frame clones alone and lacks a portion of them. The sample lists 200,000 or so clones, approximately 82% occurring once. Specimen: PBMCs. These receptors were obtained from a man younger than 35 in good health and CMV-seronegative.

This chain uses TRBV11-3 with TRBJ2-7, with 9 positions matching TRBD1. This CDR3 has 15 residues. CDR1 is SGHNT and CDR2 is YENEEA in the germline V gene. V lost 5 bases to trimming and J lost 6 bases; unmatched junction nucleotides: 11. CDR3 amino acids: CASSPRPGTGCEQYF. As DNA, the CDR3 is TGTGCCAGCAGCCCACGTCCCGGGACAGGGTGCGAGCAGTACTTC.

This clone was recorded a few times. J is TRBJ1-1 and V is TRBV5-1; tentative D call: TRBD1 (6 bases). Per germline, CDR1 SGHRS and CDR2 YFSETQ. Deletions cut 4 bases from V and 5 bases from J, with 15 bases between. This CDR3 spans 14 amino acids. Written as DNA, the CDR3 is TGCGCCAGCAGCGCCACAGGGATTGGGACTGAAGCTTTCTTT. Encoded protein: CASSATGIGTEAFF.